Listed below are T cell receptor beta chains from one sample, sequenced in a study of OX40 agonist ivuxolimab in advanced cancers. Assay used: immunoSEQ multiplex PCR; TCRdb lists only in-frame clones, some missing. The sample records some 69,000 clones, about 80% being singletons. Here the sequenced sample was CD4+ or CD8+ T cells sorted from blood, taken in a trial of the OX40 agonist ivuxolimab. The source of these receptors is an adult with an advanced solid tumor such as melanoma, head and neck, liver or kidney cancer. Both conserved end residues are part of each CDR3. A D gene is named only where the DNA matches it firmly. Size is stated for part of the rows, as once, few or many counts, or as a class when the clone is expanded.

clone_size: .; v_call: TRBV15; d_call: .; j_call: TRBJ1-4; cdr3_nt: TGTGCCACCAGCAGAGGTGGAACAACTAATGAAAAACTGTTTTTT; cdr3_aa: CATSRGGTTNEKLFF
clone_size: once; v_call: TRBV5-1; d_call: TRBD2; j_call: TRBJ2-7; cdr3_nt: TGCGCCAGCAGCTTGACCGAGACTAGCGGGATCGTCGAGCAGTACTTC; cdr3_aa: CASSLTETSGIVEQYF
clone_size: .; v_call: TRBV29-1; d_call: .; j_call: TRBJ2-7; cdr3_nt: TGCAGCGTTGAAGCGAGGCAGGGGTACGAGCAGTACTTC; cdr3_aa: CSVEARQGYEQYF
clone_size: .; v_call: TRBV9; d_call: TRBD1; j_call: TRBJ2-1; cdr3_nt: TGTGCCAGCAGCTCCCGGGACAGGGGGCTTAGATTCTTC; cdr3_aa: CASSSRDRGLRFF
clone_size: .; v_call: TRBV2; d_call: TRBD1; j_call: TRBJ2-7; cdr3_nt: TGTGCCAGCAGTGAACGGGCAGGGGGCCCCTACGAGCAGTACTTC; cdr3_aa: CASSERAGGPYEQYF
clone_size: .; v_call: TRBV5-1; d_call: .; j_call: TRBJ2-3; cdr3_nt: TGCGCCAGCAGCTTTGACTGGGTCACAGATACGCAGTATTTT; cdr3_aa: CASSFDWVTDTQYF
clone_size: .; v_call: TRBV5-4; d_call: TRBD2; j_call: TRBJ2-1; cdr3_nt: TGTGCCAGCAGCCTACCGACTAGCGGCCGTTCCTACAATGAGCAGTTCTTC; cdr3_aa: CASSLPTSGRSYNEQFF
clone_size: .; v_call: TRBV27; d_call: .; j_call: TRBJ1-3; cdr3_nt: TGTGCCAGCGGGTCAGCAGGGGCGTACACCATATATTTT; cdr3_aa: CASGSAGAYTIYF
clone_size: .; v_call: TRBV5-1; d_call: .; j_call: TRBJ1-1; cdr3_nt: TGCGCCAGCAGCCCCTCGACAGACCCGACTGAAGCTTTCTTT; cdr3_aa: CASSPSTDPTEAFF
clone_size: few; v_call: TRBV5-1; d_call: TRBD1; j_call: TRBJ1-1; cdr3_nt: TGCGCCAGCAGCCCGGGACAGGGGGCTGAGACTGAAGCTTTCTTT; cdr3_aa: CASSPGQGAETEAFF
clone_size: .; v_call: TRBV27; d_call: .; j_call: TRBJ1-1; cdr3_nt: TGTGCCAGCAGTCACCCCGATGCGAGGACACCGAACACTGAAGCTTTCTTT; cdr3_aa: CASSHPDARTPNTEAFF
clone_size: few; v_call: TRBV19; d_call: .; j_call: TRBJ1-1; cdr3_nt: TGTGCCAGTACCCCATTGGGGGCAGAGAGGGCTGAAGCTTTCTTT; cdr3_aa: CASTPLGAERAEAFF
clone_size: few; v_call: TRBV4-2; d_call: TRBD2; j_call: TRBJ2-7; cdr3_nt: TGTGCCAGCAGCCCGGGAGGCCAGGGAGGGTACGAGCAGTACTTC; cdr3_aa: CASSPGGQGGYEQYF
clone_size: .; v_call: TRBV10-1; d_call: TRBD2; j_call: TRBJ2-3; cdr3_nt: TGCGCCAGCCCCGGACTAGCGGGAGGGGAGGCAGATACGCAGTATTTT; cdr3_aa: CASPGLAGGEADTQYF
clone_size: few; v_call: TRBV6-1; d_call: .; j_call: TRBJ2-6; cdr3_nt: TGTGCCAGCAGTGAGAGGGGGGCCTCTGGGGCCAACGTCCTGACTTTC; cdr3_aa: CASSERGASGANVLTF
clone_size: .; v_call: TRBV19; d_call: .; j_call: TRBJ1-2; cdr3_nt: TGTGCCAGTAGTACCTCAGGGACCCTCTATGGCTACACCTTC; cdr3_aa: CASSTSGTLYGYTF
clone_size: few; v_call: TRBV28; d_call: TRBD2; j_call: TRBJ2-7; cdr3_nt: TGTGCCAGCACCCAGGGACTAGCGGGAGGCCTCCTTTCCTACGAGCAGTACTTC; cdr3_aa: CASTQGLAGGLLSYEQYF
clone_size: .; v_call: TRBV5-4; d_call: .; j_call: TRBJ1-2; cdr3_nt: TGTGCCAGCAGCTTGACAAGGGGTTATGGCTACACCTTC; cdr3_aa: CASSLTRGYGYTF
clone_size: once; v_call: TRBV5-4; d_call: TRBD1; j_call: TRBJ1-3; cdr3_nt: TGTGCCAGCAGCAGACAGGGGGGGATCTCTGGAAACACCATATATTTT; cdr3_aa: CASSRQGGISGNTIYF
clone_size: .; v_call: TRBV16; d_call: .; j_call: TRBJ2-7; cdr3_nt: TGTGCCAGCAGCTCTGGGGTATTATCAAACGAGCAGTACTTC; cdr3_aa: CASSSGVLSNEQYF
clone_size: .; v_call: TRBV6-5; d_call: TRBD1; j_call: TRBJ1-1; cdr3_nt: TGTGCCAGCAGTGGGCCCGGGACAGGGGCTGAAGCTTTCTTT; cdr3_aa: CASSGPGTGAEAFF
clone_size: .; v_call: TRBV2; d_call: .; j_call: TRBJ2-2; cdr3_nt: TGTGCCAGCAGGAGAGCAGGGGCTAGCGGTGCGAACACCGGGGAGCTGTTTTTT; cdr3_aa: CASRRAGASGANTGELFF
clone_size: .; v_call: TRBV2; d_call: .; j_call: TRBJ2-7; cdr3_nt: TGTGCCGCAAGCCCGAGCTCCTACGAGCAGTACTTC; cdr3_aa: CAASPSSYEQYF
clone_size: .; v_call: TRBV18; d_call: .; j_call: TRBJ1-1; cdr3_nt: TGTGCCAGCTCACCTTCAACAGGGTCGGGAACTGAAGCTTTCTTT; cdr3_aa: CASSPSTGSGTEAFF
clone_size: .; v_call: TRBV5-1; d_call: TRBD2; j_call: TRBJ2-3; cdr3_nt: TGCGCCAGCAGCTTCTCACGACTAGCGTTAACCACAGATACGCAGTATTTT; cdr3_aa: CASSFSRLALTTDTQYF
clone_size: .; v_call: TRBV7-9; d_call: TRBD2; j_call: TRBJ2-3; cdr3_nt: TGTGCCAGCAGCTTAACGGGAGGAGGAGATACGCAGTATTTT; cdr3_aa: CASSLTGGGDTQYF
clone_size: .; v_call: TRBV4-2; d_call: TRBD1; j_call: TRBJ2-7; cdr3_nt: TGTGCCAGCAGCCAAGAAGGGACAGGGTGGGCCTACGAGCAGTACTTC; cdr3_aa: CASSQEGTGWAYEQYF
clone_size: medium-sized; v_call: TRBV5-4; d_call: TRBD1; j_call: TRBJ1-2; cdr3_nt: TGTGCCAGCAGCCCGGGACAGGGGACCGGCTACACCTTC; cdr3_aa: CASSPGQGTGYTF
clone_size: .; v_call: TRBV18; d_call: .; j_call: TRBJ2-5; cdr3_nt: TGTGCCAGCTCACCACCTAGTTCCCAAGAGACCCAGTACTTC; cdr3_aa: CASSPPSSQETQYF
clone_size: .; v_call: TRBV6-5; d_call: .; j_call: TRBJ1-1; cdr3_nt: TGTGCCAGCAGTTCCTCCTACTTCCAGGGCAACACTGAAGCTTTCTTT; cdr3_aa: CASSSSYFQGNTEAFF